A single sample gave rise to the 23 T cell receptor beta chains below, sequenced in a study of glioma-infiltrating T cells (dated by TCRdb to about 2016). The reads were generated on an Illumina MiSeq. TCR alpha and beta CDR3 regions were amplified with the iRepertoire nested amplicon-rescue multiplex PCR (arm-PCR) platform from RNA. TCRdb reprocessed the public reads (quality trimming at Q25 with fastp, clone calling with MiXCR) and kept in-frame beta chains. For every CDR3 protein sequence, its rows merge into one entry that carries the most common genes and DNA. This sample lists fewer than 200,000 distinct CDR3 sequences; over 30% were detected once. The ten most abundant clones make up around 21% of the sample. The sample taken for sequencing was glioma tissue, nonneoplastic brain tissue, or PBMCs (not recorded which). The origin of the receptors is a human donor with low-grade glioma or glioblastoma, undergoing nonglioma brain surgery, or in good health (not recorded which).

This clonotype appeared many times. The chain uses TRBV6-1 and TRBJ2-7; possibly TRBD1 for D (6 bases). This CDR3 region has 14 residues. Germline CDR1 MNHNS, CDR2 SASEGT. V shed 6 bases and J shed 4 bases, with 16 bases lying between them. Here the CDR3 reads CASSDRSIGYEQYF. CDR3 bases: TGTGCCAGCAGCGACAGGTCTATTGGGTACGAGCAGTACTTC.

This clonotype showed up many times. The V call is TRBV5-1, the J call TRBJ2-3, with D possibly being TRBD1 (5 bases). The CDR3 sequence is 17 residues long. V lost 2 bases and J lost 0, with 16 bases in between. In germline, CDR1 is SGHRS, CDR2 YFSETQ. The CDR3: CASSFADSSLSTDTQYF. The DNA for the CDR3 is TGCGCCAGCAGCTTTGCAGACAGTTCGTTGAGCACAGATACGCAGTATTTT.

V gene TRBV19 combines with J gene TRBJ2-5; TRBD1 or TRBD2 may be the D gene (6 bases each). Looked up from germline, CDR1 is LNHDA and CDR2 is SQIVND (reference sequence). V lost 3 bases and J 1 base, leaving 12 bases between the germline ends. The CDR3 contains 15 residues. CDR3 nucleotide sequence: TGTGCCAGTAGTATGGGGGGCACTGCCCAAGAGACCCAGTACTTC. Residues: CASSMGGTAQETQYF.

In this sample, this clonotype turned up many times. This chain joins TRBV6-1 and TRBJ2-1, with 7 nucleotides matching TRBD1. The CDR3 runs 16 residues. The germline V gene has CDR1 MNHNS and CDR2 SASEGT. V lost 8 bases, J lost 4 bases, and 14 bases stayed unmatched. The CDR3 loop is CASSLGQAQPYNEQFF. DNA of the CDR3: TGTGCCAGCTCTTTAGGACAGGCGCAACCATACAATGAGCAGTTCTTC.

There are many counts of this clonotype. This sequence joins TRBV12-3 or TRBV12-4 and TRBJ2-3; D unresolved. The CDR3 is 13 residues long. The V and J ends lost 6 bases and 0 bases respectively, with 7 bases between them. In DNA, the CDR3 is TGTGCCAGCAGGTTTACTAGCACAGATACGCAGTATTTT. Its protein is CASRFTSTDTQYF.

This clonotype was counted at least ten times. The CDR3, as DNA: TGTGCCAGCAGTCAAGGGACAGCTATGAACACTGAAGCTTTCTTT. Protein product: CASSQGTAMNTEAFF. The chain combines TRBV27 with TRBJ1-1; 7 positions agree with TRBD1. The CDR3 contains 15 residues. CDR1 is MNHEY, CDR2 SMNVEV, per germline (reference sequence). The V segment lost 5 bases and the J segment 0 bases; nucleotides outside the gene matches: 6.

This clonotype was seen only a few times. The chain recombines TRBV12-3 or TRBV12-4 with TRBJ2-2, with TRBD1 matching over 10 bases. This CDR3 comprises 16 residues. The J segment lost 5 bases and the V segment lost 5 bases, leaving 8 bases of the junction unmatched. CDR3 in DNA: TGTGCCAGCAGTGACAGGGGGCGTCGAAGTACCGGGGAGCTGTTTTTT. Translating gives CASSDRGRRSTGELFF.

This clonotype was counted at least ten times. The CDR3 protein is CASSPPGNQPQHF. In DNA, the CDR3 is TGTGCCAGCTCACCACCGGGAAATCAGCCCCAGCATTTT. The chain employs TRBV18 and TRBJ1-5; D gene unclear. The V end was cut by 0 bases, the J end by 4 bases, with 4 bases between. Germline assignment: CDR1 KGHSH and CDR2 LQKENI. The CDR3 has 13 residues.

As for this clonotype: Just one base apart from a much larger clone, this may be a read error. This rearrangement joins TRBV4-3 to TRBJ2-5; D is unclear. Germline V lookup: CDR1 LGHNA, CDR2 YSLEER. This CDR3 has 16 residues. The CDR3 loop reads CASIQDSRQLRETQYF. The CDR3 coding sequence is TGCGCCAGCATCCAAGATAGTCGACAATTACGGGAGACCCAGTACTTC.

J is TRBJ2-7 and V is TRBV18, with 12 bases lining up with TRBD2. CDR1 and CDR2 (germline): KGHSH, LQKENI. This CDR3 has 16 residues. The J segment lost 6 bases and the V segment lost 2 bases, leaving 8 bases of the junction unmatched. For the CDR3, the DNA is TGTGCCAGCTCACCAATTAGACTAGCGGGAGCCCCCGAGCAGTACTTC. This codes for CASSPIRLAGAPEQYF.

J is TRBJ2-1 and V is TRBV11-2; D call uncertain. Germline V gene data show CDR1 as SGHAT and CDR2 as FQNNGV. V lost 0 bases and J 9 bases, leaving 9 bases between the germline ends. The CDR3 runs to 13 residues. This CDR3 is CASSLEVSGEQFF. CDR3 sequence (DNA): TGTGCCAGCAGCTTAGAAGTCTCGGGTGAGCAGTTCTTC.

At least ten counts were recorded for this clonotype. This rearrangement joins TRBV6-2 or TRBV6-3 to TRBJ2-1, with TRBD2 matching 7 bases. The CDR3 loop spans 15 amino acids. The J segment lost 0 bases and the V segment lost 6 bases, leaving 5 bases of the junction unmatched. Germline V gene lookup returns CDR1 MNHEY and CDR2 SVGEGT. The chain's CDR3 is CASRAAGSSYNEQFF. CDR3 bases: TGTGCCAGCAGAGCAGCGGGGAGCTCCTACAATGAGCAGTTCTTC.

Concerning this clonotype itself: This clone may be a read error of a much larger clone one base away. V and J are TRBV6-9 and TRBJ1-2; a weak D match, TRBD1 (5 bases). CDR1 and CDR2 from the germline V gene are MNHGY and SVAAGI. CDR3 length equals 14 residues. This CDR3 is CASTSLGGAGGYAF. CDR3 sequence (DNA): TGTGCCAGCACCTCTCTGGGGGGAGCGGGTGGCTACGCCTTC.

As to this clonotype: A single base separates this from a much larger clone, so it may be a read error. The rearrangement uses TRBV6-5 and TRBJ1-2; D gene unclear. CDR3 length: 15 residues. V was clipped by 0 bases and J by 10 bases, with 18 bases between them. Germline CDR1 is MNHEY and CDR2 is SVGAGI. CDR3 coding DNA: TGTGCCAGCAGTTACTCGAAAGTGACATCCGCAGCCTACACCTTC. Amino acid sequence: CASSYSKVTSAAYTF.

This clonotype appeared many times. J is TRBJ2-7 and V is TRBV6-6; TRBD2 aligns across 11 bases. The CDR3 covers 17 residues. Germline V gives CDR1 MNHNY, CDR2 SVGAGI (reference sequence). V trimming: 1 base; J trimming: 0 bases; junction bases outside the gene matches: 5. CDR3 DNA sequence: TGTGCCAGCAGTTACTGGCTAGCGGGAGGCGTCTCCTACGAGCAGTACTTC. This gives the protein CASSYWLAGGVSYEQYF.

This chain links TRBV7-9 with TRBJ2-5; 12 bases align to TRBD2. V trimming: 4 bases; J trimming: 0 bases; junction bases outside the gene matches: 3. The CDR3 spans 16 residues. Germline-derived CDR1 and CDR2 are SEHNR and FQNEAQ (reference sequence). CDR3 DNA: TGTGCCAGCAGCTCCGGACTAGCGGGGTACCAAGAGACCCAGTACTTC. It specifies CASSSGLAGYQETQYF.

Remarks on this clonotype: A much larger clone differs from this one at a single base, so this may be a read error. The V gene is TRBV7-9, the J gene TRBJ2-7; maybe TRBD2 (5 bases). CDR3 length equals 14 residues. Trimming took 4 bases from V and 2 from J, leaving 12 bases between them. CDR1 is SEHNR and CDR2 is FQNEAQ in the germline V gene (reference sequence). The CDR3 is CASSYTRGPYEQYF. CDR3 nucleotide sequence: TGTGCCAGCAGCTACACTAGAGGACCCTACGAGCAGTACTTC.

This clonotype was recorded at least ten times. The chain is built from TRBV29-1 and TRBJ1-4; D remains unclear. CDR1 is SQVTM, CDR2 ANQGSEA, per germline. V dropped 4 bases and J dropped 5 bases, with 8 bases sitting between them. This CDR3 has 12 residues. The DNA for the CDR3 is TGCAGCGTTGGCAGCATCAATGAAAAACTGTTTTTT. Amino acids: CSVGSINEKLFF.

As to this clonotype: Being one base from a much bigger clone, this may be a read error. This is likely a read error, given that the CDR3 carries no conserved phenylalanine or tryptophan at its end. The CDR3 bases are TGCGCCAGCAGCTTGGAGGGGGCATTCACTGAAGCTTTCTCT. Translation gives CASSLEGAFTEAFS. The chain links TRBV5-1 to TRBJ1-1; 7 bases are shared with TRBD1. The V and J ends lost 0 bases and 4 bases, in that order; junction bases with no gene match: 3. CDR3 length: 14 residues. Germline CDR1 SGHRS, CDR2 YFSETQ.

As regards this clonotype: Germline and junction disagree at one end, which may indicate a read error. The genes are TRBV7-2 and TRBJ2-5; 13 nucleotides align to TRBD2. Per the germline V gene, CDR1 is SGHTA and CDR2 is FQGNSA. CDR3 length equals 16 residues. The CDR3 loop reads CAGSSSGTSGKETQYF. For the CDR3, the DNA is TGTGCCGGCAGCTCTTCCGGGACTAGCGGGAAAGAGACCCAGTACTTC.

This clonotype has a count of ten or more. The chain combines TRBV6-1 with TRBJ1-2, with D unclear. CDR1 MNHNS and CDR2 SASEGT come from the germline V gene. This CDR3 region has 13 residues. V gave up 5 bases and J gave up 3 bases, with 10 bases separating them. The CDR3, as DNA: TGTGCCAGCAGTTTCCGGGTCGACTATGGCTACACCTTC. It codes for CASSFRVDYGYTF.

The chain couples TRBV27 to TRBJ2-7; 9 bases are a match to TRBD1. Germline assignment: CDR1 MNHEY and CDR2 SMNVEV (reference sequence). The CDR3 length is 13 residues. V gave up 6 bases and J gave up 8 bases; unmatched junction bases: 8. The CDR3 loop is CASSPPGQGQQYF. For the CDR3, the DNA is TGTGCCAGCAGCCCACCAGGACAGGGGCAGCAGTACTTC.

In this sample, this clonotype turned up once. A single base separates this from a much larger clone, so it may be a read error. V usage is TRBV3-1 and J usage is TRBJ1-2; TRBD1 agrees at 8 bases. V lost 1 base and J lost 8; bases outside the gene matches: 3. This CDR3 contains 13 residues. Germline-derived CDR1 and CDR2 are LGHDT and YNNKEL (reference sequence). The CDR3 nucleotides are TGTGCCAGCAGCCAAGTAACAGGGGGAGGCTACACCTTC. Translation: CASSQVTGGGYTF.